The TCR beta chain under discussion was sequenced for a study of blood T cell repertoires in COVID-19 (dated by TCRdb to 2018 to 2021). Study-level background: Collaborator samples came from the United States, Italy and Spain and covered acute and convalescent phases of COVID-19. The material from the prospective study consisted of cDNA or gDNA derived from T cells, B-cell-depleted T cells, or PBMCs. The repertoires were made available in a free public database intended to serve as a resource for research on the immune response to SARS-CoV-2. Where available, HLA class I and class II types were taken from metadata supplied by the sample provider and were not determined by assay-based typing. A de-identified subject ID, COVID-19 status, age in years and sex were almost always included in the sample metadata. The samples were drawn from two sources: the first 160 participants of the ongoing ImmuneRACE study, and over 950 subjects contributed by 6 global collaborators. The dataset comprised deeply sampled blood TCRbeta repertoires from subjects exposed to, actively infected with, or recovered from COVID-19.

Overall results and qualifications from the work: The amount of clinical and demographic metadata varied by source and participant and was provided uncurated.

Trimming leaves V shorter by 4 bases and J shorter by 0 bases, with the junction holding 7 bases beyond the gene matches. The CDR3, cysteine through phenylalanine, is 17 amino acids long. The read is trimmed to its CDR3 DNA, 51 bases read in frame from base 1. Looking up the germline V gene yields CDR1 SGHTA and CDR2 FQGNSA. The sample holds one count of this clone. No cognate antigen has been identified for it. No base qualities exist here, and no much larger clone lies one base off it. A second Seattle source provided samples from volunteer blood donors who had recovered from COVID-19. Collaborating institutions collected whole blood in K2EDTA tubes following their own protocols. Collaborator samples were shipped for TCRbeta analysis as frozen whole blood, isolated PBMCs, or DNA extracted from either sample type. TCRbeta CDR3 regions were amplified from genomic DNA using the immunoSEQ Assay, a bias-controlled multiplex PCR. Per the authors' processing: The number of nucleated cells in each sample was estimated by amplification of reference gene primers within the assay. To quantify the absolute abundance of each unique TCRbeta CDR3 rearrangement, sequence reads were collapsed and filtered. For each sample, productive Simpson clonality was calculated as the square root of Simpson's diversity index across productive rearrangements. TCRdb took this table from immuneACCESS and kept in-frame rearrangements with V and J called. Such tables lack part of the clones; where checked against another copy, unresolved V genes explain under half of the gap, and the rest is unexplained. That table supplies the V and J calls and clone size; D and trimming were determined from the DNA. Within this sample are about 250,000 clones, with around nine tenths of them counted one time only. The ten most abundant clones make up around 0.98% of the sample.

The sequenced sample was peripheral blood. The source is a woman between 40 and 50 years old who had recovered from COVID-19. The sequence joins TRBV7-2 to TRBJ2-2; TRBD2 lines up with 8 middle nucleotides. The nucleotides read TGTGCCAGCAGCTCCCGGGGCGGGAGGTCGAACACCGGGGAGCTGTTTTTT. The resulting protein is CASSSRGGRSNTGELFF.